The 6 T cell receptor beta chains below were found in one sample sequenced in a study of cytomegalovirus exposure and HLA in healthy donors. The repertoire was sequenced with immunoSEQ multiplex PCR; TCRdb's copy has only in-frame clones and lacks some. The repertoire holds about 160,000 clones, nearly 90% seen once, with 4% to 5% in the top ten. Sequencing was done on a sample of PBMCs. The receptors derive from a man in his late teens or twenties in good health and CMV-seropositive.

The CDR3 coding sequence is TGTGCCATCCTTAACACCGGGGAGCTGTTTTTT. This translates into CAILNTGELFF. This rearrangement joins TRBV10-3 to TRBJ2-2; D gene uncertain. Germline loops: CDR1 ENHRY, CDR2 SYGVKD. The CDR3 extends over 11 amino acids. Trimming took 8 bases from V and 2 from J, leaving 3 bases between them.

The rearrangement links TRBV7-9 to TRBJ2-7; tentatively, D is TRBD2 (6 bases). V was shortened by 1 base and J by 3 bases, with 10 bases between the two germline ends. Germline-derived CDR1 and CDR2 are SEHNR and FQNEAQ (reference sequence). This CDR3 spans 14 amino acids. Here the CDR3 DNA reads TGTGCCAGCAGCTTAGGGGGGGACGGCTACGAGCAGTACTTC. It yields the protein CASSLGGDGYEQYF.

The chain recombines TRBV7-9 with TRBJ2-7, with TRBD2 identical over 8 bases. Per germline, CDR1 SEHNR and CDR2 FQNEAQ (reference sequence). CDR3 length equals 16 residues. V was clipped by 4 bases and J by 2 bases; unmatched bases: 10. CDR3 coding DNA: TGTGCCAGCAGCTCGAACAAGCGGGAGAGGACCTACGAGCAGTACTTC. Amino acids: CASSSNKRERTYEQYF.

This chain uses TRBV19 with TRBJ2-1; the D gene is possibly TRBD1 (7 bases). CDR1 is LNHDA, CDR2 SQIVND, per germline (reference sequence). The germline V and J ends were trimmed by 10 bases and 9 bases, with 19 bases remaining between them. The CDR3 sequence is 13 residues long. DNA of the CDR3: TGTGCCACAGGAGGGACAGATTGGCGTGAGCAGTTCTTC. Translating gives CATGGTDWREQFF.

The V gene is TRBV27, the J gene TRBJ1-5; D is possibly TRBD1 (6 bases). The CDR3 runs to 15 residues. Germline V CDR1 and CDR2: MNHEY, SMNVEV (reference sequence). V was cut by 2 bases and J by 5 bases, with 13 bases left in between. Written as DNA, the CDR3 is TGTGCCAGCAGTTTAATAGGTCAGGGGTATCAGCCCCAGCATTTT. Translation: CASSLIGQGYQPQHF.

This chain uses TRBV27 with TRBJ2-7; 8 nucleotides agree with TRBD1. J lost 1 base, V lost 3 bases, and 5 bases had no gene match. CDR3 size: 15 residues. Per germline, CDR1 MNHEY and CDR2 SMNVEV (reference sequence). CDR3 in amino acids: CASSFTGTGSYEQYF. CDR3 nucleotide sequence: TGTGCCAGCAGTTTCACCGGGACAGGATCCTACGAGCAGTACTTC.